The subject of this entry is one T cell receptor (beta chain). Trimming left V 0 bases short and J 6 bases short, with 12 bases between. The germline V gene has CDR1 SNHLY and CDR2 FYNNEI. CDR3 length: 15 residues. The data were obtained in a study of blood T cells in healthy people across ages. Together with a sample-barcoded 5' primer, a J-beta primer mix was included in a second PCR lasting about 6 to 11 cycles. Using its own MiXCR run on the 5' RACE reads, TCRdb lists one record per CDR3 protein. The data hold roughly 800,000 distinct CDR3 sequences, with around a quarter observed a single time. Peripheral blood samples of around 11 milliliters were drawn from each donor. This same sample was also taken into another study, of T cells of mothers and their children.

The chain couples TRBV2 to TRBJ2-1; TRBD1 or TRBD2 may be the D gene (5 bases each). The origin of this receptor is a boy between 5 and 17 years old in good health. Source material: blood. Here the CDR3 DNA reads TGTGCCAGCAGTGAAGCTCGGGGCGACCCCAATGAGCAGTTCTTC. The encoded protein is CASSEARGDPNEQFF.